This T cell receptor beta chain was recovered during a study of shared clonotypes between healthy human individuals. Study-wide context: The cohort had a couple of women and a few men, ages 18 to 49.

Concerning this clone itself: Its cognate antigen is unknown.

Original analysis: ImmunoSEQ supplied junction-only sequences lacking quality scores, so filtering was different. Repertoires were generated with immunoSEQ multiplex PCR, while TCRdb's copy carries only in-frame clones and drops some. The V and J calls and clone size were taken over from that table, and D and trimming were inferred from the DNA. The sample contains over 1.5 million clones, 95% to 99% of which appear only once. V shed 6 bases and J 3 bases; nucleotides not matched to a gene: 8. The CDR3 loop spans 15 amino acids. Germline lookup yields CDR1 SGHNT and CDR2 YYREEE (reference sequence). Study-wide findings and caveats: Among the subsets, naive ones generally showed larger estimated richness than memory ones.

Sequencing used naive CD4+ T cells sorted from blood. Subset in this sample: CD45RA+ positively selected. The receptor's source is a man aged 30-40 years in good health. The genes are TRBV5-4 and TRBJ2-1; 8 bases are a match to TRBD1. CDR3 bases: TGTGCCAGCAAGGCGGGACAGGAGTACTACAATGAGCAGTTCTTC. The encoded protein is CASKAGQEYYNEQFF.